These 26 T cell receptor beta chains came from one sample sequenced in a study of response to subunit inactivated influenza vaccine. A single record per CDR3 protein comes from TCRdb applying MiXCR to the RT-PCR reads. The repertoire holds 800,000 to 1,000,000 distinct CDR3 sequences, with roughly 20% as singletons. The input for sequencing was PBMCs from blood, taken roughly 5 days after vaccination. The receptor source for this set is a man between 50 and 59 years old who received an inactivated influenza vaccine.

The V and J genes are TRBV20-1 and TRBJ2-2; D is unclear. Germline CDR1 reads DFQATT; CDR2 reads SNEGSKA (reference sequence). The V and J ends lost 6 bases and 1 base respectively, with 15 bases between them. The CDR3 runs to 15 residues. The CDR3 loop reads CSAISRTVNTGELFF. The DNA of the CDR3 is TGCAGTGCCATTTCTAGGACGGTGAACACCGGGGAGCTGTTTTTT.

The chain carries TRBV20-1 and TRBJ1-2; D is uncertain. Germline V lookup: CDR1 DFQATT, CDR2 SNEGSKA (reference sequence). The CDR3 consists of 13 residues. Deletions cut 6 bases from V and 7 bases from J, with 18 bases between. The CDR3 nucleotides read TGCAGTGCGCCCGAGGGAACGGAGGTTGGCTACACCTTC. This translates into CSAPEGTEVGYTF.

In its sample, this clonotype was seen a few times. The chain uses TRBV28 and TRBJ2-7; 13 nucleotides line up with TRBD2. The length of the CDR3 is 14 residues. Germline V gene data show CDR1 as MDHEN and CDR2 as SYDVKM. J gave up 11 bases and V 1 base, and 5 bases lay outside the gene matches. CDR3 DNA sequence: TGTGCCAGCAGTTTATCTCCAGGGACTAGCGGGGAGTACTTC. Its protein product is CASSLSPGTSGEYF.

In its sample, this clonotype was seen once. The chain is built from TRBV6-1 and TRBJ2-5; D may be TRBD1 (5 bases). There are 13 residues in the CDR3. Germline loops: CDR1 MNHNS, CDR2 SASEGT. V gave up 5 bases and J gave up 3 bases, with 10 bases separating them. The CDR3 here is CASSRGLKETQYF. The CDR3 DNA is TGTGCCAGCAGTAGGGGTTTGAAAGAGACCCAGTACTTC.

This clonotype was seen ten or more times. Written as DNA, the CDR3 is TGCAGCGTTGGGAAGCGGAGCTCCTACAATGAGCAGTTCTTC. This sequence encodes CSVGKRSSYNEQFF. The genes are TRBV29-1 and TRBJ2-1, with D possibly TRBD2 on 5 matching bases. The CDR3 length is 14 residues. Germline V lookup: CDR1 SQVTM, CDR2 ANQGSEA. The V end lost 4 bases, the J end lost 0 bases, and 10 bases lay between the germline ends.

The V gene is TRBV7-2, the J gene TRBJ2-3; D remains unclear. This CDR3 contains 17 residues. Between the trimmed V and J ends, which lost 6 bases and 4 bases, there was a span of 23 bases. The germline CDR1 and CDR2 sequences are SGHTA and FQGNSA. The CDR3, as DNA: TGTGCCAGCAGATCCCGACGGGCACCCCCGCACGCAGATACGCAGTATTTT. Its translation: CASRSRRAPPHADTQYF.

This clonotype was recorded a few times. The rearrangement joins TRBV3-1 to TRBJ2-1; D might be TRBD1 or TRBD2, each matching 5 bases. V was clipped by 0 bases and J by 4 bases, with 10 bases between them. The CDR3 spans 15 residues. Germline lookup yields CDR1 LGHDT and CDR2 YNNKEL (reference sequence). CDR3 nucleotides: TGTGCCAGCAGCCAAGATACGGGGCGGTACAATGAGCAGTTCTTC. Translation gives CASSQDTGRYNEQFF.

In its sample, this clonotype was seen a few times. The CDR3 nucleotides are TGCGCCAGCAGAAAAACAGGGGGCGCTGGGGCAGATACGCAGTATTTT. This gives the protein CASRKTGGAGADTQYF. V gene TRBV5-1 combines with J gene TRBJ2-3; 9 bases agree with TRBD1. V was clipped by 5 bases and J by 4 bases; unmatched bases: 11. This CDR3 contains 16 residues. Germline V gene lookup returns CDR1 SGHRS and CDR2 YFSETQ.

This clonotype turned up a few times. The rearrangement links TRBV6-2 or TRBV6-3 to TRBJ2-5, with 12 bases aligning to TRBD2. Germline V CDR1 and CDR2: MNHEY, SVGEGT. V trimming: 1 base; J trimming: 3 bases; junction bases outside the gene matches: 3. The CDR3 sequence is 16 residues long. The CDR3 nucleotides read TGTGCCAGCAGTTACTGGGGACTAGCGGGCGAAGAGACCCAGTACTTC. Translation gives CASSYWGLAGEETQYF.

In its sample, this clonotype was seen a few times. The chain is built from TRBV6-5 and TRBJ2-3; 7 bases map to TRBD2. CDR1 and CDR2 (germline): MNHEY, SVGAGI. CDR3 length: 15 residues. V shed 3 bases, J shed 3 bases, and the junction held 6 bases outside the gene matches. CDR3 DNA: TGTGCCAGCAGTTATCGAACAGCGGGGACAGATACGCAGTATTTT. It codes for CASSYRTAGTDTQYF.

The table lists this clonotype with a few counts. This chain uses TRBV20-1 with TRBJ2-1; D perhaps matches TRBD1 (6 bases). Germline CDR1 and CDR2: DFQATT and SNEGSKA (reference sequence). With 1 base removed from V and 3 bases from J, the gap between germline ends came to 13 bases. The CDR3 is 15 residues long. The CDR3 DNA sequence: TGCAGTGCTAGAGGAGGGGGACGGAACTACAATGAGCAGTTCTTC. Amino acid sequence: CSARGGGRNYNEQFF.

This clonotype has only a few counts. V gene TRBV6-5 combines with J gene TRBJ2-7, with 9 bases matching TRBD1. The CDR3 is 14 residues long. CDR1 and CDR2 (germline): MNHEY, SVGAGI. V was pared by 1 base and J by 5 bases, with 3 bases of the junction left unmatched. This chain's CDR3 is CASSYYRQGDEQYF. The CDR3 bases are TGTGCCAGCAGTTACTATCGACAGGGGGACGAGCAGTACTTC.

This clonotype was detected a few times. The chain couples TRBV18 to TRBJ2-7; D perhaps matches TRBD1 (5 bases). Germline lookup yields CDR1 KGHSH and CDR2 LQKENI. Trimming removed 3 bases from V and 6 bases from J, with 15 bases in between. The CDR3 is 14 amino acids. The CDR3: CASSPPQGSAEQYF. DNA for the CDR3: TGTGCCAGCTCACCCCCCCAGGGATCCGCCGAGCAGTACTTC.

This clonotype was counted between two and nine times. This chain connects TRBV20-1 to TRBJ2-7, with D tentatively TRBD1 or TRBD2 (5 bases each). V was cut by 5 bases and J by 4 bases, with 15 bases left in between. The CDR3 is made up of 13 amino acids. Germline assignment: CDR1 DFQATT and CDR2 SNEGSKA (reference sequence). In DNA, the CDR3 is TGCAGTGCTCCGTCTGGGGGAAGATACGAGCAGTACTTC. Translated: CSAPSGGRYEQYF.

The chain has TRBV20-1 and TRBJ1-2; D gene unclear. Germline V gene lookup returns CDR1 DFQATT and CDR2 SNEGSKA (reference sequence). This CDR3 has 16 residues. V was clipped by 5 bases and J by 2 bases, with 21 bases between them. CDR3 coding DNA: TGCAGTGCTCCTCATGTTGGTGGTGGAGGGAACTATGGCTACACCTTC. It specifies CSAPHVGGGGNYGYTF.

The sample holds a few counts of this clonotype. V and J are TRBV5-1 and TRBJ1-1; weak D call: TRBD1 (5 bases). CDR3 length: 15 amino acids. From germline, CDR1 is SGHRS and CDR2 YFSETQ. With 4 bases removed from V and 3 bases from J, the gap between germline ends came to 16 bases. The CDR3 region has the DNA TGCGCCAGCAGCCCCAATCGGGACCCTTACACTGAAGCTTTCTTT. Translated, it gives CASSPNRDPYTEAFF.

This clonotype appeared many times. The chain employs TRBV4-3 and TRBJ1-6; D not resolved. The CDR3 loop spans 13 amino acids. Per germline, CDR1 LGHNA and CDR2 YSLEER. Trimming removed 3 bases from V and 11 bases from J, with 11 bases in between. The CDR3 loop reads CASSQGPRAPLHF. In nucleotides, the CDR3 is TGCGCCAGCAGCCAGGGCCCAAGGGCACCCCTCCACTTT.

The rearrangement links TRBV5-5 to TRBJ2-1; D is ambiguous. Trimming left V 3 bases short and J 5 bases short, with 12 bases between. Germline-derived CDR1 and CDR2 are SGHKS and YYEKEE (reference sequence). This CDR3 region has 14 residues. The chain's CDR3 is CASSSPPADNEQFF. Here the CDR3 DNA reads TGTGCCAGCAGCTCGCCCCCGGCCGACAATGAGCAGTTCTTC.

CDR3 sequence (DNA): TGTGCCAGCAGCCCGGGACAGTACTTCACCGGGGAGCTGTTTTTT. Its translation is CASSPGQYFTGELFF. The chain uses TRBV5-5 and TRBJ2-2, with 7 bases matching TRBD1. Looked up from germline, CDR1 is SGHKS and CDR2 is YYEKEE (reference sequence). This CDR3 region has 15 residues. The V and J ends lost 4 bases and 4 bases, in that order; junction bases with no gene match: 7.

This rearrangement joins TRBV20-1 to TRBJ1-5; D perhaps matches TRBD1 (6 bases). CDR1 and CDR2 from the germline V gene are DFQATT and SNEGSKA (reference sequence). The CDR3 is 14 amino acids. Trimming removed 1 base from V and 2 bases from J, with 9 bases in between. In DNA form, the CDR3 reads TGCAGTGCTAGAGTACAGGGCGGCAATCAGCCCCAGCATTTT. Translated: CSARVQGGNQPQHF.

This clonotype showed up many times. The V and J genes are TRBV9 and TRBJ2-1, with a tentative D call TRBD2 (6 bases). Per the germline V gene, CDR1 is SGDLS and CDR2 is YYNGEE. V lost 0 bases, J lost 6 bases, and 13 bases lay in between. The CDR3 consists of 15 residues. The CDR3 sequence is CASSVVGTQPNEQFF. The CDR3 bases are TGTGCCAGCAGCGTAGTCGGGACTCAGCCCAATGAGCAGTTCTTC.

This clonotype has more than one count but fewer than ten. This rearrangement joins TRBV27 to TRBJ2-7; 9 bases are a match to TRBD1. CDR1 MNHEY and CDR2 SMNVEV come from the germline V gene (reference sequence). CDR3 size: 19 residues. Trimming at V came to 0 bases and at J to 0 bases, leaving 12 bases not matched to a gene. CDR3 protein: CASSLSNGVGQGSSYEQYF. In nucleotides, the CDR3 is TGTGCCAGCAGTTTATCGAACGGGGTCGGACAGGGGAGCTCCTACGAGCAGTACTTC.

The chain carries TRBV7-2 and TRBJ2-1; D not certain. CDR1 is SGHTA and CDR2 is FQGNSA in the germline V gene. V lost 5 bases and J 0 bases, leaving 11 bases between the germline ends. The CDR3 consists of 15 residues. The CDR3 sequence is CASSQTSSSYNEQFF. CDR3 coding DNA: TGTGCCAGCAGCCAGACTTCAAGCTCCTACAATGAGCAGTTCTTC.

The gene calls are TRBV20-1 and TRBJ1-4; 7 bases are a match to TRBD1. The ends lost 3 bases at V and 8 bases at J; junction bases unmatched: 9. The CDR3 sequence is 14 residues long. The germline CDR1 and CDR2 sequences are DFQATT and SNEGSKA (reference sequence). CDR3 DNA sequence: TGCAGTGCTAGGGGGGACAGTGAATTGGAAAAACTGTTTTTT. Translated, it gives CSARGDSELEKLFF.

V is TRBV29-1 and J is TRBJ1-1, with unresolved D. The V end was cut by 5 bases, the J end by 3 bases, with 7 bases between. The CDR3 extends over 11 amino acids. The germline V gene encodes CDR1 SQVTM and CDR2 ANQGSEA. In DNA form, the CDR3 reads TGCAGCGTTTTAGTCGACACTGAAGCTTTCTTT. It encodes CSVLVDTEAFF. The variable domain in full, with the rest retrieved from reference TRBV29-1 and TRBJ1-1, is SAVISQKPSRDICQRGTSLTIQCQVDSQVTMMFWYRQQPGQSLTLIATANQGSEATYESGFVIDKFPISRPNLTFSTLTVSNMSPEDSSIYLCSVLVDTEAFFGQGTRLTVV.

V gene TRBV5-1 combines with J gene TRBJ2-5; D may be TRBD1 (6 bases). The CDR3 covers 13 residues. The germline gives CDR1 SGHRS, CDR2 YFSETQ. With 4 bases removed from V and 5 bases from J, the gap between germline ends came to 12 bases. Here the CDR3 DNA reads TGCGCCAGCAGCATAACTAGGGGGGAGACCCAGTACTTC. This encodes CASSITRGETQYF.